One T cell receptor (beta chain) is described in this entry. Its antigen is not known. CDR1 is SGHRS and CDR2 is YFSETQ in the germline V gene. The CDR3 is made up of 16 amino acids. Trimming removed 3 bases from V and 1 base from J, with 15 bases in between. The data were obtained in a study of cytomegalovirus exposure and HLA in healthy donors. Notes on the study in general: Donors belonging to an Asian-associated ancestry cluster reportedly showed fewer N-insertions in productive TCRs than the roughly 680-donor mean, according to what a later analysis found. Sequencing likely produced, as an artifact, a cluster of highly shared sequence variants.

Primers: 60 Vbeta forward and 13 Jbeta reverse. Sequenced by immunoSEQ multiplex PCR; TCRdb stores in-frame clones only, minus some. Here the sample table reports around 200,000 clones. This TCR came from a girl aged 2-10 years in good health and CMV-seropositive. Sequencing was done on a sample of PBMCs. This chain connects TRBV5-1 to TRBJ2-3, with D unresolved. CDR3 residues: CASSSTAQSGTDTQYF. DNA for the CDR3: TGCGCCAGCAGCTCGACTGCCCAATCTGGCACAGATACGCAGTATTTT.